This TCR beta chain comes out of a study of Ad26.COV2.S vaccination and SARS-CoV-2 variants. Study-level background: Donor had been placed in the Ad26.COV2.S arm of the COV1001 trial. In the study, Ad26.COV2.S was injected intramuscularly once, or twice 56 days apart. General observations from the study: Responses of spike-specific T cells (both CD8+ and CD4+) reportedly showed substantial breadth after vaccination.

A word on this clone: Its target is unknown.

Treatment meaning: about 20 received Ad26.COV2.S at low or high dose, single or two shots; several received placebo; per-sample allocation not given. Specimens were obtained on day 63 following the first vaccine or placebo injection. Ad26.COV2.S expressed prefusion-stabilized spike from the original Wuhan strain. Data came from immunoSEQ multiplex PCR; TCRdb stores just in-frame clones and leaves some out. Altogether around 500,000 clones are present, 80% to 90% being singletons, with the ten largest covering roughly 1.7%. The starting material was peripheral blood, obtained in a trial of Ad26.COV2.S vaccine versus placebo. This clonotype was sampled from a person aged 18-60 years who received the Ad26.COV2.S COVID-19 vaccine or a placebo.

The CDR3, as DNA: TGTGCCAGCAGCTTAGCGCACGGGGGGTGGACTGAAGCTTTCTTT. It is translated as CASSLAHGGWTEAFF. V is TRBV7-6 and J is TRBJ1-1, with a tentative D call TRBD1 (5 bases). There are 15 residues in the CDR3. Trimming pared 0 bases from V and 5 bases from J, leaving 13 bases between. Germline values: CDR1 SGHVS, CDR2 FNYEAQ.